The sequence of this T cell receptor (beta chain) was determined in a study of CD4 T cells in relation to SARS-CoV-2 and coronaviruses. Study-level results: Samples before the pandemic and after infection were not matched within any donor. Compared with monoreactive clones, crossreactive clones showed significantly weaker SARS-CoV-2 expansion.

Assay used: immunoSEQ multiplex PCR; TCRdb lists only in-frame clones, some missing. Counted here are roughly 20,000 clones, roughly 80% occurring once; the ten biggest clones make up about 21%. As regards this clone: Its antigen is unknown.

Unexposed donor CD4+ T cells date from about 2011-2018, before the COVID-19 pandemic. After nine to ten days of culture, CD4+ T cells were isolated. Cells permitting, SARS-CoV-2 S/N and four cold-coronavirus spikes were tested on unexposed-donor CD4+ T cells. Each well had a few million PBMCs in around 4.5% human AB serum with IL-2. V lost 2 bases, J lost 3 bases, and 7 bases lay in between. The CDR3 is 13 residues long. The TCR sequence derives from a human donor in good health. Sample: CD4+ T cells from PBMCs, cultured in vitro. V gene TRBV12-3 or TRBV12-4 combines with J gene TRBJ1-1; no clear D gene. The CDR3 here is CASSLFGDTEAFF. As DNA, the CDR3 is TGTGCCAGCAGTTTATTCGGGGACACTGAAGCTTTCTTT.